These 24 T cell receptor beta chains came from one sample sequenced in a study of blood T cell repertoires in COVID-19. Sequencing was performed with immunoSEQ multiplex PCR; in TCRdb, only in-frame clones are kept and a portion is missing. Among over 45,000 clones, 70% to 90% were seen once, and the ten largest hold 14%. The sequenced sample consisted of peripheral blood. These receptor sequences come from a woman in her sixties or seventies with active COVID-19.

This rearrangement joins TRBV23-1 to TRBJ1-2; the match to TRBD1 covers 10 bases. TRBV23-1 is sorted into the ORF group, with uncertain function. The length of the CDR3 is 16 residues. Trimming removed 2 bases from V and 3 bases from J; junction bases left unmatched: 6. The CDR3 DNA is TGCGCCAGCAGTCAACTGACGACAGGGGGCGACTATGGCTACACCTTC. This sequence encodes CASSQLTTGGDYGYTF.

The CDR3 reads CASSSAGHEQFF. In nucleotides, the CDR3 is TGTGCCAGCAGCTCAGCGGGCCATGAGCAGTTCTTC. This chain connects TRBV14 to TRBJ2-1; perhaps TRBD2 as D (6 bases). Germline CDR1 reads SGHDN; CDR2 reads FVKESK. V lost 5 bases to trimming and J lost 8 bases, with 10 bases between them. There are 12 residues in the CDR3.

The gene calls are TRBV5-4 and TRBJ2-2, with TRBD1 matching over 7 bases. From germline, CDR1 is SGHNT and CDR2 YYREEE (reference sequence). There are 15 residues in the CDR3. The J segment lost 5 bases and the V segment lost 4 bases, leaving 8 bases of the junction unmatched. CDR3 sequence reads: CASSPRQGVTGELFF. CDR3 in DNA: TGTGCCAGCAGCCCCAGACAGGGCGTAACCGGGGAGCTGTTTTTT.

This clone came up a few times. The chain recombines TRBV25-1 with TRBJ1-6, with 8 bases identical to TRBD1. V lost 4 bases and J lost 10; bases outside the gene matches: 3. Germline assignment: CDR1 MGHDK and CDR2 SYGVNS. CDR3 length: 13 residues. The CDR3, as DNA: TGTGCCAGCAGTGTACCAGGGGGCTCACCCCTCCACTTT. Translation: CASSVPGGSPLHF.

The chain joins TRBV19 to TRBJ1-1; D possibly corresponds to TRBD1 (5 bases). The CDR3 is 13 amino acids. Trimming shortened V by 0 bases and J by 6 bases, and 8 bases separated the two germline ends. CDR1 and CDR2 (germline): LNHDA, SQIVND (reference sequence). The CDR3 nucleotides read TGTGCCAGTAGTATAGATAGGGGTGCTGAAGCTTTCTTT. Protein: CASSIDRGAEAFF.

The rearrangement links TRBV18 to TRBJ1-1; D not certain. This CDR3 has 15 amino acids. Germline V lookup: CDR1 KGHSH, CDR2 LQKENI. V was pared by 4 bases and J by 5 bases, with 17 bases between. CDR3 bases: TGTGCCAGCTCACTGAAGAGGGCTAGGTTGACTGAAGCTTTCTTT. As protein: CASSLKRARLTEAFF.

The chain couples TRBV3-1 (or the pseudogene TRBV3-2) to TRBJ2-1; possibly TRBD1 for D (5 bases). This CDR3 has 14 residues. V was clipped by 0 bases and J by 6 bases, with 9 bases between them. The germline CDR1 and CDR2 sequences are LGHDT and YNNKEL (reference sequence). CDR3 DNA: TGTGCCAGCAGCCAAGATCCGACAGTCAATGAGCAGTTCTTC. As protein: CASSQDPTVNEQFF.

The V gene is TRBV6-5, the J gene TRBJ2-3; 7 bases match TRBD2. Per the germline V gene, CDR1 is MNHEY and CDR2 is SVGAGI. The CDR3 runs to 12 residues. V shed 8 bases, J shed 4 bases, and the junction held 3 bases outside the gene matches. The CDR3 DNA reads TGTGCCAGCGGAACTAGCGCAGATACGCAGTATTTT. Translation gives CASGTSADTQYF.

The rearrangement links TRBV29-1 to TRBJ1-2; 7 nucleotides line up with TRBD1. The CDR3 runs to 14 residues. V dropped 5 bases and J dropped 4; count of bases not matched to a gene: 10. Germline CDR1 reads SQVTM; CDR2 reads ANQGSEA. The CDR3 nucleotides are TGCAGCGTTAAATCGCTTGGGACAGTCTATGGCTACACCTTC. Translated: CSVKSLGTVYGYTF.

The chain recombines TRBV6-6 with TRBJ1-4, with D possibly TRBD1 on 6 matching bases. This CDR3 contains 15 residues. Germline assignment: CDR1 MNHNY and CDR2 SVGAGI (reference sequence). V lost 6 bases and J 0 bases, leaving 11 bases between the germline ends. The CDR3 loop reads CASRVEGATNEKLFF. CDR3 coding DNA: TGTGCCAGCAGAGTTGAGGGGGCAACTAATGAAAAACTGTTTTTT.

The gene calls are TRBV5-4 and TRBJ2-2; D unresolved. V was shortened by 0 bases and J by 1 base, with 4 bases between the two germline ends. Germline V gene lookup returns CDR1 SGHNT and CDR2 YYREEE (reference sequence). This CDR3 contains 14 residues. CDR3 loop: CASSLVQNTGELFF. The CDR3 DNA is TGTGCCAGCAGCTTGGTACAGAACACCGGGGAGCTGTTTTTT.

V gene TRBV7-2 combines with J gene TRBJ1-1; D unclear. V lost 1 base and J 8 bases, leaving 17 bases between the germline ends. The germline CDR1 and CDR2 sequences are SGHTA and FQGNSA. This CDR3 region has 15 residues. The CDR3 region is CASSLEQRAEREAFF. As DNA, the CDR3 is TGTGCCAGCAGCTTAGAGCAACGGGCGGAGCGGGAAGCTTTCTTT.

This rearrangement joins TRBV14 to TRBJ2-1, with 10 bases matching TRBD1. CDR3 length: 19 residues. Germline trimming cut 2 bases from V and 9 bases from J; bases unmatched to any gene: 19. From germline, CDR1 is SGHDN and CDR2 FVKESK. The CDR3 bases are TGTGCCAGCAGCCAAATCGGGACAGGGGCCCCGGGACTAGTAGGTGAGCAGTTCTTC. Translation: CASSQIGTGAPGLVGEQFF.

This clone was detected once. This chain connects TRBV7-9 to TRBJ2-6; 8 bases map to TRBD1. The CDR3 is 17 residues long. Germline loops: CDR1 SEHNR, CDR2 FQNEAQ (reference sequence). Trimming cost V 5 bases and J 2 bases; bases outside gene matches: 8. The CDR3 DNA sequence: TGTGCCAGCAGCAGCGGACAGGGAAGGACTGGGGCCAACGTCCTGACTTTC. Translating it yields CASSSGQGRTGANVLTF.

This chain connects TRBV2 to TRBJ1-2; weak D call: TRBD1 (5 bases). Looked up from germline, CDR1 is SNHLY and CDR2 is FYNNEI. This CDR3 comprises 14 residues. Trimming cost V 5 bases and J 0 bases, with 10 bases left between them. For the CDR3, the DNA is TGTGCCAGCAGTTTGGAGGGGACTAACTATGGCTACACCTTC. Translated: CASSLEGTNYGYTF.

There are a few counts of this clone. In nucleotides, the CDR3 is TGTGCCAGCAGCGCTAAGAGGGAGCAGTTCTTC. Its protein product is CASSAKREQFF. J is TRBJ2-1 and V is TRBV2; D remains unclear. Trimming shortened V by 6 bases and J by 10 bases, and 10 bases separated the two germline ends. The germline V gene encodes CDR1 SNHLY and CDR2 FYNNEI. The CDR3 is made up of 11 amino acids.

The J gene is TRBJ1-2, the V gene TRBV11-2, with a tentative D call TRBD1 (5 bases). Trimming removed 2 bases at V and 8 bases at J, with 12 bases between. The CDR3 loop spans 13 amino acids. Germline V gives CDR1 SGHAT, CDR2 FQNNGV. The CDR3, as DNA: TGTGCCAGCAGCTTAACCAGGGTGGGCGGCTACACCTTC. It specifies CASSLTRVGGYTF.

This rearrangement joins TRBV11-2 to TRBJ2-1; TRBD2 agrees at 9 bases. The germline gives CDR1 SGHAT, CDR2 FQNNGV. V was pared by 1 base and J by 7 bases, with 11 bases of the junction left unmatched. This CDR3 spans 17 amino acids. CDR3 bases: TGTGCCAGCAGCTTAGTTCTGCTGCGGGGGGGCCGGAATGAGCAGTTCTTC. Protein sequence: CASSLVLLRGGRNEQFF.

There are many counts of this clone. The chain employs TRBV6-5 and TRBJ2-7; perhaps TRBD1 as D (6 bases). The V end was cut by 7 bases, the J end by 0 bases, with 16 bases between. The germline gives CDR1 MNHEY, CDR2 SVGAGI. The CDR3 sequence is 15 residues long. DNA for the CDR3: TGTGCCAGCATCCATGAACTACAGGGCTCCTACGAGCAGTACTTC. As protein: CASIHELQGSYEQYF.

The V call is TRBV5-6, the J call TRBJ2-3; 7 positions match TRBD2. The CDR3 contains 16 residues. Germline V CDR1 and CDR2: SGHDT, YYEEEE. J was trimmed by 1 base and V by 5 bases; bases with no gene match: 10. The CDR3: CASRLLQRGGTDTQYF. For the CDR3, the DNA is TGTGCCAGCAGATTATTGCAACGGGGGGGCACAGATACGCAGTATTTT.

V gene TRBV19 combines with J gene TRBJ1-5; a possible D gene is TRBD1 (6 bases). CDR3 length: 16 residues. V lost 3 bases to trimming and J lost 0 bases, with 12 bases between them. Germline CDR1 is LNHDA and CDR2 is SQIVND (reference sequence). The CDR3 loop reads CASSMLTGRSNQPQHF. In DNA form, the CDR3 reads TGTGCCAGTAGTATGCTGACAGGCCGTAGCAATCAGCCCCAGCATTTT.

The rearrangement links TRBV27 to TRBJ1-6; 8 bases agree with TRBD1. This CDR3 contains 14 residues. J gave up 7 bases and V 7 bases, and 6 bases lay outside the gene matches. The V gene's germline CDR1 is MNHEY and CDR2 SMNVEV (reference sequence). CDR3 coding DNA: TGTGCCAGCACCCCCGGGACAGGCAATTCACCCCTCCACTTT. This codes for CASTPGTGNSPLHF.

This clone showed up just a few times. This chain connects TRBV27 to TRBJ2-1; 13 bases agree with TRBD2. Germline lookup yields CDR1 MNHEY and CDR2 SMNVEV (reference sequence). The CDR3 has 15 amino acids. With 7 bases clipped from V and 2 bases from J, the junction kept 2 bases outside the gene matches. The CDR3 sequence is CASKLAGGTYNEQFF. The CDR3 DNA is TGTGCCAGCAAACTAGCGGGGGGGACCTACAATGAGCAGTTCTTC.

The CDR3 sequence: CSVAYASSYNEQFF. In DNA form, the CDR3 reads TGCAGCGTTGCGTACGCTAGCTCCTACAATGAGCAGTTCTTC. V gene TRBV29-1 combines with J gene TRBJ2-1; no reliable D call. Trimming pared 4 bases from V and 0 bases from J, leaving 10 bases between. CDR1 is SQVTM and CDR2 is ANQGSEA in the germline V gene. The CDR3 is 14 amino acids.